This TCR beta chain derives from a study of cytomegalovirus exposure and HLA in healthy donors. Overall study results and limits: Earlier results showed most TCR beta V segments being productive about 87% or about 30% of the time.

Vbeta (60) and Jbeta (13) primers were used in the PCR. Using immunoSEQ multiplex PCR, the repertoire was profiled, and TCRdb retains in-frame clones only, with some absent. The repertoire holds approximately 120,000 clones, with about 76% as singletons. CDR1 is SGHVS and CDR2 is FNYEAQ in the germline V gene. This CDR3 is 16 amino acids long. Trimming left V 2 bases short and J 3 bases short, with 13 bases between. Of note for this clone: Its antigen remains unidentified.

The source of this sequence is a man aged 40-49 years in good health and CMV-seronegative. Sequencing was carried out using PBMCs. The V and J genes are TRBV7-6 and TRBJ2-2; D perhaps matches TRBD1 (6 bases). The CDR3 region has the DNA TGTGCCAGCAGCTTATATCAGGGGAAAGACACCGGGGAGCTGTTTTTT. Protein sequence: CASSLYQGKDTGELFF.